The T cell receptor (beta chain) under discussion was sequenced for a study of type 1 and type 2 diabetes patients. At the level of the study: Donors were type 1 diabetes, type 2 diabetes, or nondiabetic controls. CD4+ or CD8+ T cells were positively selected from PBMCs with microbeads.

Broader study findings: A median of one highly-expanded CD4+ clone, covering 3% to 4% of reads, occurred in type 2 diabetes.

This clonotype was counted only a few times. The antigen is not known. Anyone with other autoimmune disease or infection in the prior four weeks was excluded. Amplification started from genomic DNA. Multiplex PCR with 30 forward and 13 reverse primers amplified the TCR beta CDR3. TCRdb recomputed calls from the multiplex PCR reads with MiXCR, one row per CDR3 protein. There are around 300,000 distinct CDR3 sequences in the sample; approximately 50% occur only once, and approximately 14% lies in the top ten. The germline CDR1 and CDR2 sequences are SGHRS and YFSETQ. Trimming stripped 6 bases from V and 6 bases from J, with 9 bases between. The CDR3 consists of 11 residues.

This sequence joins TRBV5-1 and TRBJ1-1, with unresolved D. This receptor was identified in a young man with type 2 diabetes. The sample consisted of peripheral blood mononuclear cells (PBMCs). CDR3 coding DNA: TGCGCCAGCACCGCCGACGCTGAAGCTTTCTTT. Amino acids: CASTADAEAFF.